This T cell receptor (beta chain) was profiled in a study of CD8 T cells in ankylosing spondylitis. Study-wide results and limits: In ankylosing spondylitis patients, matched synovial fluid reportedly showed significant enrichment of disease-linked clones. Seemingly characteristic of ankylosing spondylitis blood was a TCR beta motif consisting of about 8 highly homologous variants.

From the 5' RACE reads, TCRdb called clonotypes with MiXCR, one entry per CDR3 protein. Of roughly 450,000 distinct CDR3 sequences in the sample, roughly a quarter were seen once. This clonotype was recorded at least ten times. As yet, its antigen is unknown. CDR1 is SGHDN and CDR2 is FVKESK in the germline V gene. This CDR3 comprises 17 residues. Trimming cost V 4 bases and J 5 bases; bases outside gene matches: 9. J is TRBJ2-5 and V is TRBV14; 14 positions match TRBD2. The specimen was blood, either unsorted or a sorted T cell fraction (not recorded which). This receptor was taken from a male donor with ankylosing spondylitis. This chain's CDR3 is CASSPGTSGSRRETQYF. As DNA, the CDR3 is TGTGCCAGCAGCCCCGGGACTAGCGGGAGCCGCCGGGAGACCCAGTACTTC.